This T cell receptor beta chain stems from a study of regulatory T cells in long-lasting Graves disease. The germline V gene encodes CDR1 SNHLY and CDR2 FYNNEI. The CDR3 loop spans 12 amino acids. V lost 7 bases to trimming and J lost 7 bases, with 11 bases between them. Time point noted: newly diagnosed GD, antithyroid drugs for less than 3 months. PBMCs were the source of the RNA used for TCR sequencing. In its sample, this clonotype was seen many times. Construction of TCR beta libraries relied on iRepertoire HTBI primers and on Arm-PCR targeting CDR3 regions. TCRdb reprocessed the multiplex PCR reads via MiXCR and lists one record per CDR3 protein. The profile shows some 500,000 distinct CDR3 sequences, about 16% of them singletons. These data were likewise used in another study, on T cells in Graves' hyperthyroidism and ophthalmopathy. That paper adds: The authors' 13 V-J model separated ophthalmopathy from stable hyperthyroidism.

The V gene is TRBV2, the J gene TRBJ2-1; D is unclear. The material was peripheral blood mononuclear cells (PBMCs), obtained at new diagnosis, from a patient treated with antithyroid drugs. The clonotype comes from a woman aged 40-60 years with Graves disease. This chain's CDR3 is CASTPLGNEQFF. CDR3 nucleotide sequence: TGTGCCAGCACCCCGTTAGGTAATGAGCAGTTCTTC. Based on the CDR3 plus reference TRBV2 and TRBJ2-1, the full variable domain is EPEVTQTPSHQVTQMGQEVILRCVPISNHLYFYWYRQILGQKVEFLVSFYNNEISEKSEIFDDQFSVERPDGSNFTLKIRSTKLEDSAMYFCASTPLGNEQFFGPGTRLTVL.